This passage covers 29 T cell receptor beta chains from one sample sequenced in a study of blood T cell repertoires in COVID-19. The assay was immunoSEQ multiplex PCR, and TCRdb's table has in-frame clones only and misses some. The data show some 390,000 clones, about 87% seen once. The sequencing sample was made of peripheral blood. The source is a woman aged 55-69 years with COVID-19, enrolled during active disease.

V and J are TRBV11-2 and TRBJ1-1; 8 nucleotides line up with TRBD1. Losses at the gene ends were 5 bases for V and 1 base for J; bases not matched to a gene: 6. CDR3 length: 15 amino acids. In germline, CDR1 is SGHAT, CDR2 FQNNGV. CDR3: CASSRNRGGNTEAFF. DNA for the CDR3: TGTGCCAGCAGCCGTAACAGGGGGGGGAACACTGAAGCTTTCTTT.

CDR3 region: CSTRREGGEGYTF. CDR3 DNA sequence: TGCAGCACCAGACGGGAAGGAGGGGAAGGCTACACCTTC. This sequence joins TRBV29-1 and TRBJ1-2, with D possibly being TRBD1 (5 bases). With 8 bases removed from V and 8 bases from J, the gap between germline ends came to 21 bases. The germline V gene has CDR1 SQVTM and CDR2 ANQGSEA. The CDR3 is 13 residues long.

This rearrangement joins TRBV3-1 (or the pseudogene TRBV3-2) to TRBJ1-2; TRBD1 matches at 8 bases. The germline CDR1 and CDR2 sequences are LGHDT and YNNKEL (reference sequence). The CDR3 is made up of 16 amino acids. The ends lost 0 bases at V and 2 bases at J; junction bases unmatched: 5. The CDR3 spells CASSQDWTGLNYGYTF. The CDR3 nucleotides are TGTGCCAGCAGCCAAGATTGGACAGGGCTGAACTATGGCTACACCTTC.

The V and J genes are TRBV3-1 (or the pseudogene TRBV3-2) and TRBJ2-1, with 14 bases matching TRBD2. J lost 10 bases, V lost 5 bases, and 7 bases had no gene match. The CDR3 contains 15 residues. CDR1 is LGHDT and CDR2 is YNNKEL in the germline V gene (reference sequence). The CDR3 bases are TGTGCCAGCAGCGCACGACTAGCGGGGGGGCGGGAGCAGTTCTTC. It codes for CASSARLAGGREQFF.

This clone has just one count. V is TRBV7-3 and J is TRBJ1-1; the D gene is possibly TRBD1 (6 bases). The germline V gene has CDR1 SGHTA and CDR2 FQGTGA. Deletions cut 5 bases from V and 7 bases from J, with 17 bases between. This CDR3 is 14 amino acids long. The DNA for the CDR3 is TGTGCCAGCAGCCCCACGGGGGGGGCGCGTGAAGCTTTCTTT. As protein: CASSPTGGAREAFF.

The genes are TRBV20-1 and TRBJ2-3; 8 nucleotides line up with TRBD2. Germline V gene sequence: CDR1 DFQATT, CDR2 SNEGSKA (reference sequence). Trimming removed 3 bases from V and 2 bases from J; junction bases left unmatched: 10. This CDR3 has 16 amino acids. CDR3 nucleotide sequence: TGCAGTGCTAGTCTTCGGGGGGGCCTTTCCACAGATACGCAGTATTTT. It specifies CSASLRGGLSTDTQYF.

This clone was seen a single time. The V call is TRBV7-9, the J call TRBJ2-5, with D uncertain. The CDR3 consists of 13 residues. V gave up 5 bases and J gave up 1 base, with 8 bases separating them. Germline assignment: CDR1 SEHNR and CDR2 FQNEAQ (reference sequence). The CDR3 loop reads CASSLRSQETQYF. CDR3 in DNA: TGTGCCAGCAGCCTCCGGTCCCAAGAGACCCAGTACTTC.

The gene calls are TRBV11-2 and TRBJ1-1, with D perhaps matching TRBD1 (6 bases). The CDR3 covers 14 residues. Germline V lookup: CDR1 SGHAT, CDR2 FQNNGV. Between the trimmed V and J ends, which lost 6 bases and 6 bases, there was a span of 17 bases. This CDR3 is CASRLNRAGAEAFF. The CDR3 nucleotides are TGTGCCAGCAGACTAAACAGGGCTGGAGCTGAAGCTTTCTTT.

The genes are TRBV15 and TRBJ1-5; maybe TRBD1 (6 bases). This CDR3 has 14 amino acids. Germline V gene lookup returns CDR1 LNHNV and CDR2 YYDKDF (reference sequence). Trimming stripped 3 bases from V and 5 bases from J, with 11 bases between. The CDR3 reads CATSRTGLDQPQHF. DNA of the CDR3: TGTGCCACCAGCAGGACAGGTCTAGATCAGCCCCAGCATTTT.

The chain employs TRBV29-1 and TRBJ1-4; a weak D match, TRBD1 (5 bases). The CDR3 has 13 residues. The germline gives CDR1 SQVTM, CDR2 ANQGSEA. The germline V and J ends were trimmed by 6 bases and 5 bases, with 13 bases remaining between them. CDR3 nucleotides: TGCAGCGTGAGGGCGGGGCTGAATGAAAAACTGTTTTTT. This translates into CSVRAGLNEKLFF.

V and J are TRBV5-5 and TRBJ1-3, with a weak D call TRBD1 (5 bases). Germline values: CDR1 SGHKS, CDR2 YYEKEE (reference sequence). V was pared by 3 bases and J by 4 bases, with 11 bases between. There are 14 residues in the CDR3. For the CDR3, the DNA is TGTGCCAGCAGCTCGTACAGGACAGGAAACACCATATATTTT. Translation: CASSSYRTGNTIYF.

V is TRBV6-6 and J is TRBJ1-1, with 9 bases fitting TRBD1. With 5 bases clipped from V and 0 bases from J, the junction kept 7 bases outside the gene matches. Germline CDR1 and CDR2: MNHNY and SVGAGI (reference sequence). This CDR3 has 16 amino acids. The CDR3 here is CASSLTGGPLNTEAFF. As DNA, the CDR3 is TGTGCCAGCAGTCTTACAGGGGGCCCATTGAACACTGAAGCTTTCTTT.

CDR3 sequence reads: CASSFGTGSYEQYF. The CDR3 DNA follows: TGTGCCAGCAGTTTCGGTACAGGCTCCTACGAGCAGTACTTC. The V gene is TRBV28, the J gene TRBJ2-7; TRBD1 might be the D (5 bases). V was cut by 3 bases and J by 0 bases, with 9 bases left in between. Germline CDR1 MDHEN, CDR2 SYDVKM. The CDR3 sequence is 14 residues long. The full variable domain, in which reference TRBV28 and TRBJ2-7 provide the parts outside the CDR3, is DVKVTQSSRYLVKRTGEKVFLECVQDMDHENMFWYRQDPGLGLRLIYFSYDVKMKEKGDIPEGYSVSREKKERFSLILESASTNQTSMYLCASSFGTGSYEQYFGPGTRLTVT.

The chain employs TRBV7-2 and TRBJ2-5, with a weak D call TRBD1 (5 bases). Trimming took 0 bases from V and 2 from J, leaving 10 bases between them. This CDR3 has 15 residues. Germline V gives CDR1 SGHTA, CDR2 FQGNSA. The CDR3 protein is CASSLATGLQETQYF. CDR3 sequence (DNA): TGTGCCAGCAGCTTAGCCACAGGCTTGCAAGAGACCCAGTACTTC. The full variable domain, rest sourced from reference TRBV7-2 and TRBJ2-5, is GAGVSQSPSNKVTEKGKDVELRCDPISGHTALYWYRQSLGQGLEFLIYFQGNSAPDKSGLPSDRFSAERTGGSVSTLTIQRTQQEDSAVYLCASSLATGLQETQYFGPGTRLLVL.

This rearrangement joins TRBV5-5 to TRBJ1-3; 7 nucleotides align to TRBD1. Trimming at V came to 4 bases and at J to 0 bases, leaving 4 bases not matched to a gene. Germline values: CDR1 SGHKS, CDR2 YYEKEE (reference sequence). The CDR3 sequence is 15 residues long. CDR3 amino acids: CASSLTGASGNTIYF. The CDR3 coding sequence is TGTGCCAGCAGCCTCACAGGGGCCTCTGGAAACACCATATATTTT. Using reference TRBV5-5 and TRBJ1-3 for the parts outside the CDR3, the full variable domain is DAGVTQSPTHLIKTRGQQVTLRCSPISGHKSVSWYQQVLGQGPQFIFQYYEKEERGRGNFPDRFSARQFPNYSSELNVNALLLGDSALYLCASSLTGASGNTIYFGEGSWLTVV.

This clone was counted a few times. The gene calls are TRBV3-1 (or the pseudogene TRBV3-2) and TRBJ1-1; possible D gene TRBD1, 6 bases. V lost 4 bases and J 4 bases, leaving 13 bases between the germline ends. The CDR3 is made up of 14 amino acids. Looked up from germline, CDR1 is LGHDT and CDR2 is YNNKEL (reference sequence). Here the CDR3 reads CASSPDRIVTEAFF. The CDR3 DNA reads TGTGCCAGCAGCCCGGACAGAATAGTCACTGAAGCTTTCTTT.

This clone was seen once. The CDR3 loop reads CASRGQGRSYGYTF. The CDR3 coding sequence is TGTGCCAGCAGAGGACAGGGTCGTTCCTATGGCTACACCTTC. The chain is built from TRBV6-5 and TRBJ1-2, with TRBD1 matching 8 bases. Trimming removed 6 bases from V and 4 bases from J; junction bases left unmatched: 7. CDR1 is MNHEY and CDR2 is SVGAGI in the germline V gene. This CDR3 spans 14 amino acids.

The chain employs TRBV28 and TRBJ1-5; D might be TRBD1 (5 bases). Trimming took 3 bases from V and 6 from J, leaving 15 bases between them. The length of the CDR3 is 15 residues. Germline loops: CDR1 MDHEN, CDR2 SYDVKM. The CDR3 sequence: CASSLRTGGPQPQHF. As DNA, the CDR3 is TGTGCCAGCAGTTTGAGGACGGGGGGACCTCAGCCCCAGCATTTT.

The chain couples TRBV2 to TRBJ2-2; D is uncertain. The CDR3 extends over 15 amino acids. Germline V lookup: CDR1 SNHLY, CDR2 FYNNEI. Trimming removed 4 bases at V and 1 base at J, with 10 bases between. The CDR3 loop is CASSGTHWNTGELFF. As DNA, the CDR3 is TGTGCCAGCAGTGGTACTCATTGGAACACCGGGGAGCTGTTTTTT. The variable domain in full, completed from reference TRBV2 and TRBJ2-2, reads EPEVTQTPSHQVTQMGQEVILRCVPISNHLYFYWYRQILGQKVEFLVSFYNNEISEKSEIFDDQFSVERPDGSNFTLKIRSTKLEDSAMYFCASSGTHWNTGELFFGEGSRLTVL.

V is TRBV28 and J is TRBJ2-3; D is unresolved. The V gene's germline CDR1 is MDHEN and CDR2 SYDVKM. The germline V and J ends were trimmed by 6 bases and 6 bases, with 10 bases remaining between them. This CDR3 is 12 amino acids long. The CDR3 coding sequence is TGTGCCAGCAGCACCTTACTTGATACGCAGTATTTT. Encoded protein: CASSTLLDTQYF.

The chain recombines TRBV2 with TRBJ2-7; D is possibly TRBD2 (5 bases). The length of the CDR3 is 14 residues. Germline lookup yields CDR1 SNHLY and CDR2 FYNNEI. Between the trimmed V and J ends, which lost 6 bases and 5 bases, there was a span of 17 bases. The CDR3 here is CASREFGMGDEQYF. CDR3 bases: TGTGCCAGCAGGGAGTTCGGGATGGGCGACGAGCAGTACTTC. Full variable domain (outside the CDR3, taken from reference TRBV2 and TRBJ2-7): EPEVTQTPSHQVTQMGQEVILRCVPISNHLYFYWYRQILGQKVEFLVSFYNNEISEKSEIFDDQFSVERPDGSNFTLKIRSTKLEDSAMYFCASREFGMGDEQYFGPGTRLTVT.

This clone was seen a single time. The CDR3 sequence: CASSRDSGNEQFF. The CDR3 bases are TGCGCCAGCAGCCGGGACTCTGGCAATGAGCAGTTCTTC. The chain has TRBV5-1 and TRBJ2-1, with a possible D match to TRBD2 (6 bases). Germline CDR1 reads SGHRS; CDR2 reads YFSETQ. Trimming removed 4 bases from V and 6 bases from J, with 11 bases in between. The CDR3 sequence is 13 residues long.

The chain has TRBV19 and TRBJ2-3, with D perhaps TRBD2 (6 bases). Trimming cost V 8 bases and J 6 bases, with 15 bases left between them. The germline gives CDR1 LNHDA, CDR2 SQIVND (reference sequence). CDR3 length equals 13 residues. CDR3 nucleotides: TGTGCCAGTGGAGGGCAGGTTGGGGATACGCAGTATTTT. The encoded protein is CASGGQVGDTQYF.

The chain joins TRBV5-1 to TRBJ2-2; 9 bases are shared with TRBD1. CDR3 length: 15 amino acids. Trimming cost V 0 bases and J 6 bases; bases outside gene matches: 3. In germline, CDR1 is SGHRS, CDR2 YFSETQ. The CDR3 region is CASSLGDREAGELFF. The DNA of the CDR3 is TGCGCCAGCAGCTTGGGGGACAGGGAAGCCGGGGAGCTGTTTTTT.

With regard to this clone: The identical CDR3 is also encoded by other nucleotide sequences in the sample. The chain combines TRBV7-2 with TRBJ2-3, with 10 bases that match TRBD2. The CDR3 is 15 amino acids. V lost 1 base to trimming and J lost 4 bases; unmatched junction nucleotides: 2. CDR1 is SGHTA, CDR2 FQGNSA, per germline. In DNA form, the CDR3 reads TGTGCCAGCAGCTTAGGGCTAGCGGGAGCAGATACGCAGTATTTT. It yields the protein CASSLGLAGADTQYF.

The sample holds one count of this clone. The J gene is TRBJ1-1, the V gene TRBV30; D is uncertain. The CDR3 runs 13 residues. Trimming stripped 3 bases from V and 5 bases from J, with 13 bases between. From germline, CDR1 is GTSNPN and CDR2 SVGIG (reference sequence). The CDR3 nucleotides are TGTGCCTGGAGCCCTTCCCCGGGGACTGAAGCTTTCTTT. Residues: CAWSPSPGTEAFF. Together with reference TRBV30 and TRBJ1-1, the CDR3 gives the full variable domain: SQTIHQWPATLVQPVGSPLSLECTVEGTSNPNLYWYRQAAGRGLQLLFYSVGIGQISSEVPQNLSASRPQDRQFILSSKKLLLSDSGFYLCAWSPSPGTEAFFGQGTRLTVV.

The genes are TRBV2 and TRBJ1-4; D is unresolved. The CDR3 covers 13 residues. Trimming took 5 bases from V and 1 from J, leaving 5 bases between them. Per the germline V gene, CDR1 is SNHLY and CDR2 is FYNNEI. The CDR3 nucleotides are TGTGCCAGCAGTTTAAAAACTAATGAAAAACTGTTTTTT. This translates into CASSLKTNEKLFF.

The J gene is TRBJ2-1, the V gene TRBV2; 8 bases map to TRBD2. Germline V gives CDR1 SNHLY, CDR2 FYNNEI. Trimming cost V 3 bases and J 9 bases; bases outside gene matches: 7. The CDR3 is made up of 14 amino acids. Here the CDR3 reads CASSDLAGRGEQFF. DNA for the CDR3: TGTGCCAGCAGTGATCTAGCGGGTAGAGGTGAGCAGTTCTTC.

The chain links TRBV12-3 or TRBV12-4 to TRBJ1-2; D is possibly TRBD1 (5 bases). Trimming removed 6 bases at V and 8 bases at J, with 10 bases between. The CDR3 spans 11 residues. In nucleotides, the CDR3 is TGTGCCAGCAGGGACATTAGGGGCTACACCTTC. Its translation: CASRDIRGYTF.